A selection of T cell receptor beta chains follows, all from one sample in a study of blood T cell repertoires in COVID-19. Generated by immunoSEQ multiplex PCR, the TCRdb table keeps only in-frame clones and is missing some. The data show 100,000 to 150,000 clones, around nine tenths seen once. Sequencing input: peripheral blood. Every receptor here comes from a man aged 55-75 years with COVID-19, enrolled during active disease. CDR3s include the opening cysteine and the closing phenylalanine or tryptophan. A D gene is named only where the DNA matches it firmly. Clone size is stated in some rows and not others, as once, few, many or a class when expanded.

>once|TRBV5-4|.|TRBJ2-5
TGTGCCAGCAGCTTATCAGGGGCGAGGGAGACCCAGTACTTC
CASSLSGARETQYF
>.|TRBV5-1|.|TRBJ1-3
TGCGCCAGCAGCTTGGAAGGGGGCTCTGGAAACACCATATATTTT
CASSLEGGSGNTIYF
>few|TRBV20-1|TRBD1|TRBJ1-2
TGCAGTGCTAGTAAAGTCGGGACAGGCTATGGCTACACCTTC
CSASKVGTGYGYTF
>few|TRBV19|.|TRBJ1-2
TGTGCCAGTAAGACAGCTGCCCAACTCTATGGCTACACCTTC
CASKTAAQLYGYTF
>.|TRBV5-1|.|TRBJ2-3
TGCGCCAGCAGCTTCCGGCTAGACCTCACAGATACGCAGTATTTT
CASSFRLDLTDTQYF
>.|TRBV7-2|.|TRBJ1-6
TGTGCCAGCAGCTTAGGAGCGTCGAAGGCTTTCCTATCACCCCTCCACTTT
CASSLGASKAFLSPLHF
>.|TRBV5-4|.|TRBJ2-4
TGTGCCAGCACCTCTGGGGGCGCCGGGGACATTCAGTACTTC
CASTSGGAGDIQYF
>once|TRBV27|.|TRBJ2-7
TGTGCCAGCAGTTCCACCCACAGGGCTGAGAGCTCCTACGAGCAGTACTTC
CASSSTHRAESSYEQYF
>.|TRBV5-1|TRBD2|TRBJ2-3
TGCGCCAGCAGCGGTGGGACTAGCGGGATTAGCACAGATACGCAGTATTTT
CASSGGTSGISTDTQYF
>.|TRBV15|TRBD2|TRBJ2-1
TGTGCCACCAGCAGAGATCTGGCGGGGGGATACTACAATGAGCAGTTCTTC
CATSRDLAGGYYNEQFF